Below, 5 T cell receptor beta chains from the same sample are listed, as sequenced in a study of blood T cell repertoires in COVID-19. Assay used: immunoSEQ multiplex PCR; TCRdb lists only in-frame clones, some missing. Of 30,000 to 35,000 clones in the sample, roughly 87% were seen once. Sequenced: peripheral blood. Receptors were obtained from a man aged 60 to 69 with COVID-19, enrolled during active disease.

The chain uses TRBV7-8 and TRBJ1-3; TRBD1 matches 9 bases. The CDR3 loop spans 15 amino acids. The germline CDR1 and CDR2 sequences are SGHVS and FQNEAQ. V shed 6 bases, J shed 4 bases, and the junction held 7 bases outside the gene matches. This CDR3 reads CASSSQGAIGNTIYF. The CDR3 DNA sequence: TGTGCCAGCAGTTCACAGGGGGCGATCGGAAACACCATATATTTT.

The rearrangement joins TRBV7-6 to TRBJ1-1, with 11 bases fitting TRBD1. The CDR3 is made up of 16 amino acids. V trimming: 5 bases; J trimming: 0 bases; junction bases outside the gene matches: 5. Germline-derived CDR1 and CDR2 are SGHVS and FNYEAQ. The CDR3 DNA follows: TGTGCCAGCAGCCCCCGGACAGGGGGCATGAACACTGAAGCTTTCTTT. Translation gives CASSPRTGGMNTEAFF. The entire variable domain, with the rest obtained from reference TRBV7-6 and TRBJ1-1, is as follows: GAGVSQSPRYKVTKRGQDVALRCDPISGHVSLYWYRQALGQGPEFLTYFNYEAQQDKSGLPNDRFSAERPEGSISTLTIQRTEQRDSAMYRCASSPRTGGMNTEAFFGQGTRLTVV.

Judged by abundance, this clone is medium-sized (0.01 to 0.1%). This sequence joins TRBV9 and TRBJ2-7, with 9 bases identical to TRBD1. The V gene's germline CDR1 is SGDLS and CDR2 YYNGEE. The J segment lost 0 bases and the V segment lost 0 bases, leaving 4 bases of the junction unmatched. The CDR3 is made up of 16 amino acids. The CDR3, as DNA: TGTGCCAGCAGCGTAGACGACAGGGGGATCTCCTACGAGCAGTACTTC. As protein: CASSVDDRGISYEQYF.

The chain links TRBV2 to TRBJ2-7, with 9 positions matching TRBD2. CDR1 is SNHLY and CDR2 is FYNNEI in the germline V gene. The CDR3 runs to 14 residues. The ends lost 7 bases at V and 0 bases at J; junction bases unmatched: 4. CDR3: CASTLAGSSYEQYF. For the CDR3, the DNA is TGTGCCAGCACGCTAGCGGGGAGCTCCTACGAGCAGTACTTC.

The J gene is TRBJ2-3, the V gene TRBV18; 9 positions match TRBD2. Germline CDR1 is KGHSH and CDR2 is LQKENI. This CDR3 is 16 amino acids long. J was trimmed by 2 bases and V by 5 bases; bases with no gene match: 8. The CDR3 DNA sequence: TGTGCCAGCTCATCGCAGACTAGCGGAACCACAGATACGCAGTATTTT. Its translation: CASSSQTSGTTDTQYF.